This T cell receptor (beta chain) originates from a study of cytomegalovirus exposure and HLA in healthy donors (dated by TCRdb to 2016 to 2017). Concerning the study at large: An earlier analysis of approximately 640 of the donors reported roughly 300 Gb of sequence data and 117 million unique TCR beta sequences from 190 million or so T cells. Roughly 300 gigabases of sequencing data and tens of millions of unique TCR sequences were included in an early release covering roughly 700 HLA-typed donors. The genetic ancestry cluster associated with self-reported Caucasian donors included approximately 85% of the 398 genotyped donors. The study aimed to test whether signatures of past pathogen exposure could be identified by cataloging public T cell receptors. The study profiled the T cell repertoires of 500 to 800 subjects by immunosequencing and related them to cytomegalovirus serostatus. Besides the first cohort of roughly 660 subjects, a separate validation cohort made up of 90 to 150 different subjects was used. High-throughput TCR immunosequencing, statistical association of individual TCRs with disease status, and machine learning were combined to predict cytomegalovirus infection status. A later analysis re-examined previously published TCR beta repertoires from 600 to 700 donors and added high-resolution HLA genotyping to investigate patterns of TCR occurrence. Rather than using new phenotypic data, the later analysis identified candidate immune exposures from TCR beta sequences and from how often those sequences occurred across donors. An earlier analysis of 587 of the donors applied high-throughput TCR beta sequencing to assess whether each TCR beta V gene segment acted as functional or pseudogenic. Donor age, sex, ethnicity and CMV serostatus were collected together with the repertoire data. Genome-wide SNP genotypes for about 65% of the roughly 670 donors were used in a later genetic analysis, which treated that subset as a discovery cohort. Every repertoire in the discovery cohort had been generated on one and the same sequencing platform. Class I and class II HLA loci were covered by the typing at four-digit resolution. Typing coverage differed by locus: A, B, C, DRB1 and DQB1 were typed in roughly 629-630 donors, DQA1 in approximately 520, DPA1 in some 610, and DPB1 in approximately 450. Five DR-DQ haplotypes were handled as single units for association and clustering, since linkage in the cohort was strong. Among around 400 genotyped donors of the cohort, an average of 235,054 unique TCR beta nucleotide sequences were sequenced per donor, roughly 20% of them non-productive.

From the cysteine through the phenylalanine, the CDR3 covers 14 amino acids. Left in the record is the CDR3 DNA by itself, 42 bases read in frame from the first base. Via the germline V gene (reference sequence), CDR1 is LNHDA and CDR2 SQIVND. V and J are truncated by 8 bases and 7 bases respectively, leaving an intervening sequence of 15 bases. Libraries were made using the immunoSEQ multiplex PCR assay. The multiplex PCR relied on a mix of 60 forward primers for TCR Vbeta segments and 13 reverse primers for TCR Jbeta segments. The CDR3 region of rearranged TCR beta genes was amplified from genomic DNA with a multiplex PCR assay. The amplified TCR beta libraries were sequenced on the Illumina HiSeq System as 87-base-pair reads. Per the authors' processing: A later analysis tallied around 82 million unique TCR beta chains across the 666 repertoires, and about 12 million of those chains were shared by two or more donors. A nearest-neighbor algorithm error-corrected the raw reads and collapsed the reads into unique sequences, merging closely related sequences to remove PCR and sequencing errors. CDR3 sequences were aligned to IMGT reference sequences to assign V, D and J gene segments. For a sequence to be retained, a match of at least six nucleotides to both a V gene segment and a J gene segment was required. Rearrangements were called productive when the CDR3 lacked stop codons and stayed in frame with V and J; all others were non-productive. Following IMGT convention, CDR3 was defined as the stretch from the second conserved V-encoded cysteine up to the conserved J-encoded phenylalanine. The earlier analysis of 500 to 600 of the donors excluded sequences that lacked an unambiguous match to a single V gene segment. An earlier analysis of fewer than 650 of the donors classified V segments as functional when productive rearrangements were above 56.7% and as segregating when the standard deviation between donors was above 5%. A statistical classification framework was built to diagnose cytomegalovirus status from the catalog of TCR beta chain sequences. In a later analysis, V and J genes were assigned by comparing TCR nucleotide sequences against IMGT/GENE-DB human TR gene sequences. A later analysis assigned CDR3 sequences and most-parsimonious VDJ recombination scenarios with the TCRdist pipeline. A later analysis defined each TCR beta chain by its CDR3 amino acid sequence plus V-gene family, and excluded reads lacking a unique V-gene family. As a way to deal with suspected cross-contamination and a sequencing artifact, a later analysis dropped roughly 600 nucleotide sequences that were highly shared and had low generation probability. A later analysis calculated a clonal expansion index for each public chain from normalized within-repertoire ranks of inferred template counts. Generation probabilities in a later analysis came from a VDJ recombination model fitted to out-of-frame rearrangements, and those results were checked against IGoR. In a later analysis, TCR-TCR, TCR-HLA and TCR-CMV co-occurrence was scored with hypergeometric tests, and a repertoire-size bias correction was applied to TCR pairs. False discovery rates were estimated in a later analysis by permuting HLA or CMV assignments 20 times. In a later analysis, co-occurring TCRs were grouped using DBSCAN, with TCRdist sequence similarity added in when clustering inside HLA-allele-positive subsets. Repertoires with fewer than 30,000 or more than 120,000 public chains were left out of co-occurrence clustering, as were four to six repertoires with anomalous nucleotide sharing. TCRdb provides this immuneACCESS table in a form limited to in-frame rearrangements. Some clones are lacking; in checked studies, under half of them reflect an unresolved V gene, and why the rest are absent is not known. Clone size and the V and J calls come from that table; the DNA yielded D and trimming. This sample comprises 150,000 or so clones, 76% of them detected only once. About 3.4% of the sample comes from the top ten.

As for this clone: Its antigen target is currently unknown. No qualities accompany the bases; no much larger clone lies one base away.

Beyond this particular receptor, the publication reports: In an earlier analysis of some 500 of the donors, most TCR beta V segments appeared in productive rearrangements about 87% or about 30% of the time, broadly matching IMGT annotations. Linkage disequilibrium might explain the correlated functional status among segregating V segments, but an unknown experimental factor could not be ruled out. Because HLA typing was unavailable for some donors at each locus, only the typed subset was used in association tests. A later analysis reported that several top co-occurrence clusters appeared linked to parvovirus B19, influenza, CMV and Epstein-Barr virus. Some IMGT-functional V segments, including TRBV6-2 and TRBV6-3, could not be distinguished by the 87-base-pair reads and were therefore excluded. A cluster of highly shared sequence variants was judged likely to represent a technical artifact of the sequencing pipeline. The authors suggested that the approach could potentially be generalized to other disease states and immunological phenotypes. A further reported finding was that TCR beta sequences accurately predicted the HLA-A and HLA-B alleles for most subjects in the first cohort. The earlier analysis of almost 600 of the donors excluded roughly 17 rarely observed V segments, including chromosome 9 orphons, because counts were too low. In this cohort, only TCR beta chains were sequenced, and detectable features were limited by the absence of alpha or paired-chain data. In vitro tests confirmed that a few of the cytomegalovirus-associated TCR beta chains recognize cytomegalovirus antigens. Assigning TCR associations to individual alleles was difficult when HLA alleles, especially DR and DQ, strongly co-occurred. In a later analysis, most CMV-associated TCR beta chains were found to appear HLA-restricted, with HLA associations seemingly driven largely by CMV exposure. In a later analysis, about 17,000 TCR beta sequences were associated with specific HLA alleles at a false discovery rate of 0.05. According to a later genetic analysis, donors in an Asian-associated ancestry cluster had fewer N-insertions in productive TCRs than the approximately 630-donor mean. A later analysis found that HLA-associated TCR beta chains were more clonally expanded and had lower generation probabilities than equally common non-associated chains. In a later genetic analysis, a missense DCLRE1C variant was associated with V-gene and J-gene trimming of TCR beta chains, and the association was replicated in an independent cohort. The study listed around 160 TCR beta chains as associated with cytomegalovirus. Most TCR sequences were seen in very few donors, while some public TCRs were found in many individuals. A later analysis found that TCR association rates varied across HLA loci, with DRB1 alleles showing the most associated TCRs and HLA-C alleles the fewest. The presence/absence analyses assumed that sequencing depth was roughly uniform across donors, and that assumption may not be true. In both the original and validation cohorts, the classifier was reported to diagnose cytomegalovirus status with high specificity and sensitivity. The only immune exposure information available for the cohort was CMV serostatus.

The cohort comprised around 700 healthy bone marrow donors. Cohort members were all nominally healthy when sampled, although unrecorded immune exposures were likely present. The donor tested CMV seronegative and was one of the 352 seronegative cohort members. A peripheral blood sample was provided by each donor, and peripheral blood mononuclear cells were used for TCR beta sequencing. Genomic DNA was extracted from the blood cell samples with the Qiagen DNeasy Blood Extraction Kit. The receptor chain draws on TRBV19 and TRBJ1-6, with a tentative D gene TRBD1 over 5 matching bases. The clonotype comes from a male donor in good health and CMV-seronegative. Sample: PBMCs. Here is the DNA: TGTGCCAGTTCGATCACAGGCGAAAATTCACCCCTCCACTTT. Its protein product is CASSITGENSPLHF.